The clone carrying this T cell receptor (beta chain) was counted only a few times. What it binds is not known. RNA transcripts served as the template for amplifying TCR beta CDR3 regions. The TCR CDR3 was amplified in a first-round RT-PCR using the HTBI primer set. TCRdb reprocessed the multiplex PCR reads with MiXCR, giving one entry per CDR3 protein. The table lists about 610,000 distinct CDR3 sequences, more than 15% of them singletons. The sample belongs to a study of T cells in Graves' hyperthyroidism and ophthalmopathy. CDR1 and CDR2 (germline): SNHLY, FYNNEI. The CDR3 loop spans 16 amino acids. With 6 bases removed from V and 0 bases from J, the gap between germline ends came to 14 bases. Broader study findings: The majority of expanded thyroid clonotypes above 0.001 also appeared in blood.

Researchers barred patients who had uncontrolled infection, other autoimmune disease, pregnancy or lactation. Out of over 9 ml of fresh peripheral blood came the PBMCs. The sequencing sample was made of blood. This TCR derives from a woman in her forties with Graves' ophthalmopathy. The chain carries TRBV2 and TRBJ2-2, with a tentative D call TRBD2 (5 bases). The CDR3, as DNA: TGTGCCAGCAGCTTTAACGGGAACGCGAACACCGGGGAGCTGTTTTTT. Protein product: CASSFNGNANTGELFF. The variable domain in full, completed from reference TRBV2 and TRBJ2-2, reads EPEVTQTPSHQVTQMGQEVILRCVPISNHLYFYWYRQILGQKVEFLVSFYNNEISEKSEIFDDQFSVERPDGSNFTLKIRSTKLEDSAMYFCASSFNGNANTGELFFGEGSRLTVL.